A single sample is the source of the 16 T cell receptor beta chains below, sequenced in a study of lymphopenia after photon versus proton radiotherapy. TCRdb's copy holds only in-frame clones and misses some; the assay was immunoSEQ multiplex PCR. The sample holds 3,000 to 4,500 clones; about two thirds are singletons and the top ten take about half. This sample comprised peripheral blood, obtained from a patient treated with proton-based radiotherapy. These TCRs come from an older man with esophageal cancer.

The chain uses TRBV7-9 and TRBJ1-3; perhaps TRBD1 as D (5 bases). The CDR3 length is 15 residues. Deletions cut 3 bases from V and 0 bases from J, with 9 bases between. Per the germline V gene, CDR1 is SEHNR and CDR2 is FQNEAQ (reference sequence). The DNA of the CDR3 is TGTGCCAGCAGCTTCGGCGGGGGCTCTGGAAACACCATATATTTT. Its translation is CASSFGGGSGNTIYF.

CDR3 in DNA: TGTGCCAGCAGCTTAGCAGTACGCTCCTACGAGCAGTACTTC. Its translation: CASSLAVRSYEQYF. V is TRBV11-3 and J is TRBJ2-7; D uncertain. The germline CDR1 and CDR2 sequences are SGHNT and YENEEA. V was shortened by 1 base and J by 0 bases, with 7 bases between the two germline ends. The CDR3 runs to 14 residues.

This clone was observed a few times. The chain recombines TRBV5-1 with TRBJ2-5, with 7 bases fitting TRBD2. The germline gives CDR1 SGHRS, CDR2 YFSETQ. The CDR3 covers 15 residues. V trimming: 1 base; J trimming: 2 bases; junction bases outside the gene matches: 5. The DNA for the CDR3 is TGCGCCAGCAGCTTGATGGCTAGCGGACAAGAGACCCAGTACTTC. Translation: CASSLMASGQETQYF.

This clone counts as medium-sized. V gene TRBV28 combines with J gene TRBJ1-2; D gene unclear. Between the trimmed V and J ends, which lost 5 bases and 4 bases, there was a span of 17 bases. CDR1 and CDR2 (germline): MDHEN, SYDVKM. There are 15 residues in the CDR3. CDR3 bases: TGTGCCAGCAGTCGCCCAGGCGGTGGGATCTATGGCTACACCTTC. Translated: CASSRPGGGIYGYTF.

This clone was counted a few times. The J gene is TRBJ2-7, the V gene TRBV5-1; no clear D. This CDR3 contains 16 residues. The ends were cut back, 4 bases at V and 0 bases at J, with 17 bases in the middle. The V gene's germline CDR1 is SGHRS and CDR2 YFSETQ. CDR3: CASSKARDPGSYEQYF. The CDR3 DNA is TGCGCCAGCAGCAAGGCACGAGATCCCGGCTCCTACGAGCAGTACTTC. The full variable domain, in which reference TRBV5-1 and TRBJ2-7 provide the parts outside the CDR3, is KAGVTQTPRYLIKTRGQQVTLSCSPISGHRSVSWYQQTPGQGLQFLFEYFSETQRNKGNFPGRFSGRQFSNSRSEMNVSTLELGDSALYLCASSKARDPGSYEQYFGPGTRLTVT.

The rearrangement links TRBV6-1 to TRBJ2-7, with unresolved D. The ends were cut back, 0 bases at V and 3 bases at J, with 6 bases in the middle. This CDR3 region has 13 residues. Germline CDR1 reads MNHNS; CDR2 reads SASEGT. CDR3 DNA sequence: TGTGCCAGCAGTGAAGCAAAGTACTACGAGCAGTACTTC. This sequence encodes CASSEAKYYEQYF.

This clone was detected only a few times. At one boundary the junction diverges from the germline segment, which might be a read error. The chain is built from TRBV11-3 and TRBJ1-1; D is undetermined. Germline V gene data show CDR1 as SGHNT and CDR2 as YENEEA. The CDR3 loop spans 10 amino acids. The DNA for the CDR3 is TGTGCCAGCAGCGTGTCTCACATTTCATTT. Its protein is CASSVSHISF.

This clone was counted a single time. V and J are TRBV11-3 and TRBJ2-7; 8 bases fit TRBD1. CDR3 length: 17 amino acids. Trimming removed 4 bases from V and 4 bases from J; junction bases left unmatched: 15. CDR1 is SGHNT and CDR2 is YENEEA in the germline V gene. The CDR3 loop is CASSSFGGQGVRYEQYF. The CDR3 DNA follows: TGTGCCAGCAGCTCCTTTGGCGGACAGGGCGTTCGGTACGAGCAGTACTTC. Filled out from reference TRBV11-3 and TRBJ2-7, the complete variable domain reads EAGVVQSPRYKIIEKKQPVAFWCNPISGHNTLYWYLQNLGQGPELLIRYENEEAVDDSQLPKDRFSAERLKGVDSTLKIQPAELGDSAVYLCASSSFGGQGVRYEQYFGPGTRLTVT.

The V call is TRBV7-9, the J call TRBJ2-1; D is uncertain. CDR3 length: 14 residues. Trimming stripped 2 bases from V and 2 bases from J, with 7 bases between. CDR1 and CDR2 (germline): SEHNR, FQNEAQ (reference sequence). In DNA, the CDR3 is TGTGCCAGCAGCTTAAGTCTAGCCTACAATGAGCAGTTCTTC. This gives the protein CASSLSLAYNEQFF.

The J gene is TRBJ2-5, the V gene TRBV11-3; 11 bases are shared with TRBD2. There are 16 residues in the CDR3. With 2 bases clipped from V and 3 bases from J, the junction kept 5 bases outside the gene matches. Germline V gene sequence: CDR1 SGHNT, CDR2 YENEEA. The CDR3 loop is CASSLMGTSGKETQYF. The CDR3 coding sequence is TGTGCCAGCAGCTTAATGGGGACTAGCGGAAAAGAGACCCAGTACTTC.

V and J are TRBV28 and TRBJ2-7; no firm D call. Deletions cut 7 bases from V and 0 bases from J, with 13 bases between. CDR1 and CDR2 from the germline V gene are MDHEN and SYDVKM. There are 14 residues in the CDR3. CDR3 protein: CASTPGQASYEQYF. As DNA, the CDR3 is TGTGCCAGCACCCCGGGCCAGGCCTCCTACGAGCAGTACTTC.

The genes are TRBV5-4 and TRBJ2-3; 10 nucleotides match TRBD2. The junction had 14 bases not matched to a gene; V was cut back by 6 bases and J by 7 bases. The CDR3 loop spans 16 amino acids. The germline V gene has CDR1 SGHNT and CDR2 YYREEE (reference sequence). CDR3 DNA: TGTGCCAGCACCCCGGGGGGAGCTAGCGGGGGCAATACGCAGTATTTT. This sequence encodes CASTPGGASGGNTQYF. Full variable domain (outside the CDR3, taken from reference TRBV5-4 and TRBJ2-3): ETGVTQSPTHLIKTRGQQVTLRCSSQSGHNTVSWYQQALGQGPQFIFQYYREEENGRGNFPPRFSGLQFPNYSSELNVNALELDDSALYLCASTPGGASGGNTQYFGPGTRLTVL.

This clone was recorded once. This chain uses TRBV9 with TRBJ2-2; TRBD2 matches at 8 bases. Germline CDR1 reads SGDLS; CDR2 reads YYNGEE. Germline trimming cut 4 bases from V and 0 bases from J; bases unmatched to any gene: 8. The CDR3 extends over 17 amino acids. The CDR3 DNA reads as TGTGCCAGCAGCAATATTCGGACTAGCACGAACACCGGGGAGCTGTTTTTT. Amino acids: CASSNIRTSTNTGELFF.

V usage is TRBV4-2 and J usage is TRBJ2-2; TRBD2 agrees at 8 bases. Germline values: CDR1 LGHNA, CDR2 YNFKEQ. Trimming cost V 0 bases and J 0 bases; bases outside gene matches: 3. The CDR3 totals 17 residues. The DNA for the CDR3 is TGTGCCAGCAGCCAAGACCAGGGACTAGCGAACACCGGGGAGCTGTTTTTT. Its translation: CASSQDQGLANTGELFF.

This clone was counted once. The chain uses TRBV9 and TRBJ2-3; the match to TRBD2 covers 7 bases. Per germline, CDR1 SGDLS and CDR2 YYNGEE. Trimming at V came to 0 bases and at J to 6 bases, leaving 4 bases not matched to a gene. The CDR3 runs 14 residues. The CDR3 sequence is CASSVERLADTQYF. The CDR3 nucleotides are TGTGCCAGCAGCGTAGAGCGACTAGCTGATACGCAGTATTTT. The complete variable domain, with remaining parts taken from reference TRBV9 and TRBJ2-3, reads DSGVTQTPKHLITATGQRVTLRCSPRSGDLSVYWYQQSLDQGLQFLIQYYNGEERAKGNILERFSAQQFPDLHSELNLSSLELGDSALYFCASSVERLADTQYFGPGTRLTVL.

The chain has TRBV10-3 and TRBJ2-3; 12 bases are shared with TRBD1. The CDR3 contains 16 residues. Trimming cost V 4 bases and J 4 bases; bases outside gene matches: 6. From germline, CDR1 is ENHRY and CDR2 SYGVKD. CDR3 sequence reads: CAISGRDRGQSDTQYF. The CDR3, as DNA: TGTGCCATCAGTGGCCGGGACAGGGGGCAGTCAGATACGCAGTATTTT.